This entry describes one TCR beta chain. Its antigen has not been determined. No much larger clonotype is one base removed from it; base qualities were not supplied. The sample belongs to a study of blood T cell repertoires in COVID-19 (dated by TCRdb to 2018 to 2020). For the wider study: Recovered participants in ImmuneRACE Cohort 3 were defined by two consecutive negative NP/OP PCR tests, clearance by a healthcare professional, or resolution of symptoms. The samples were drawn from two sources: the first 160 participants of the ongoing ImmuneRACE study, and 1,200 or so subjects contributed by 6 global collaborators. Samples covering the acute and convalescent phases of COVID-19 were provided by collaborators in the United States, Italy and Spain. The repertoires were made available in a free public database intended to serve as a resource for research on the immune response to SARS-CoV-2. Subjects who had been exposed to COVID-19, were actively infected with it, or had recovered from it provided the deeply sampled blood TCRbeta repertoires that made up the dataset. HLA class I and class II types, where available, came from metadata supplied by the sample provider rather than from assay-based typing. Sample metadata almost always included a de-identified subject ID, COVID-19 status, age in years and sex. The material from the prospective study consisted of cDNA or gDNA derived from T cells, B-cell-depleted T cells, or PBMCs. Study-level results and caveats: The quantity of clinical and demographic metadata differed by source and by participant and was supplied without curation.

V is cut by 0 bases and J by 4 bases, and the space between the germline ends is 13 bases. From its cysteine to its phenylalanine, the CDR3 spans 15 amino acids. Left in the record is the CDR3 DNA by itself, 45 bases read in frame from the first base. CDR1 and CDR2 (SGHRS, YFSETQ) derive from the germline V gene. Participants in the prospective study were enrolled through a virtual design, were aged about 18 to 100 years, and lived in under 25 United States geographic areas. Cohort assignment in the prospective study relied on participant-reported clinical history from a screening survey and a study questionnaire. In the prospective study, mobile phlebotomists collected whole blood, serum and a nasopharyngeal or oropharyngeal swab from each participant. Additional blood draws and questionnaires over an approximately 2-month period could optionally be provided by prospective study participants. Blood samples from the prospective study were shipped frozen or at room temperature prior to DNA extraction.

TCRbeta CDR3 regions were amplified from genomic DNA using the immunoSEQ Assay, a bias-controlled multiplex PCR. The original pipeline was this. The number of nucleated cells in each sample was estimated by amplification of reference gene primers within the assay. To quantify the absolute abundance of each unique TCRbeta CDR3 rearrangement, sequence reads were collapsed and filtered. Productive Simpson clonality was computed per sample as the square root of Simpson's diversity index over productive rearrangements. TCRdb holds this immuneACCESS table with in-frame rearrangements only. Some clones are missing; in checked studies, unresolved V genes explain under half, and the rest has no known cause. That table furnishes V, J and clone size, whereas the DNA furnished D and trimming. This sample comprises over 200,000 clones, about nine tenths of them detected only once. The ten biggest clones cover 2.5% to 3.5% of the sample.

This clonotype was sampled from a woman aged 50 to 60 in a cohort exposed to, infected with or recovered from COVID-19 (not recorded which). Sequenced sample: PBMCs or T cells enriched from blood (not recorded which). The V and J genes are TRBV5-1 and TRBJ1-2, and possibly TRBD1, on 6 matching bases. The nucleotide sequence is TGCGCCAGCAGCTTGGGATCGGACAGTGTCTATGGCTACACCTTC. Its product reads: CASSLGSDSVYGYTF.